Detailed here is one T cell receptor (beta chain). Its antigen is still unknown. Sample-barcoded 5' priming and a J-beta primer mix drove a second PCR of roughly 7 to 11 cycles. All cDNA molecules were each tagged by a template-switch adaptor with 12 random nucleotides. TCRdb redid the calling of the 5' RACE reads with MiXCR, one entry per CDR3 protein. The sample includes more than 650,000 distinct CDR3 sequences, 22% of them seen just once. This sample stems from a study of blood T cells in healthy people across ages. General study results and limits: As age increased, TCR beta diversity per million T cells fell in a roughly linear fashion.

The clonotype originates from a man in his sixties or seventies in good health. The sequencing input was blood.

The CDR3 nucleotides read TGTGCCAGCAGCTTATCTGGGACACCCTATGGCTACACCTTC. It specifies CASSLSGTPYGYTF. V is TRBV11-1 and J is TRBJ1-2; tentative D call: TRBD1 (6 bases). Germline values: CDR1 SGHAT, CDR2 FQDESV (reference sequence). Trimming took 2 bases from V and 4 from J, leaving 11 bases between them. The CDR3 is 14 residues long.